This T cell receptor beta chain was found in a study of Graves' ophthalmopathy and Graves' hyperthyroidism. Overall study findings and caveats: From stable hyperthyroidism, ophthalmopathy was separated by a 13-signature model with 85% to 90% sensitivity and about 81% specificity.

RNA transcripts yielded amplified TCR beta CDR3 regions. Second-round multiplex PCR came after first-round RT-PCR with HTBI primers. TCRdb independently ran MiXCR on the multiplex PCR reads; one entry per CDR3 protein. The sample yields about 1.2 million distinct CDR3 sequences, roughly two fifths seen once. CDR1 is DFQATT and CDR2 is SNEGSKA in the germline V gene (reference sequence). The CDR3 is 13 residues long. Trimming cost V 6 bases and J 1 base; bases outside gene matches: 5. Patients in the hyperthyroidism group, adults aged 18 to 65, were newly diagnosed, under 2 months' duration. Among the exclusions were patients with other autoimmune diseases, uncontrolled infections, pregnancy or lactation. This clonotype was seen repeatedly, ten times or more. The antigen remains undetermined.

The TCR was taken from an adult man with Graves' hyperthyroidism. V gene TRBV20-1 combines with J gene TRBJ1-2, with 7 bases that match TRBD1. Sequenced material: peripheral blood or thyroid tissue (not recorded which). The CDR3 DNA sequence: TGCAGTGCCCAGACAGGGATTAACTATGGCTACACCTTC. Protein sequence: CSAQTGINYGYTF.